What follows describes a single T cell receptor (beta chain). Its antigen is undetermined. The data were taken from a study of cytomegalovirus exposure and HLA in healthy donors. Study observations and caveats: Accurate HLA-A and HLA-B prediction from TCR beta sequences was reported for most subjects.

V lost 2 bases, J lost 1 base, and 6 bases lay in between. This CDR3 has 13 residues. Looked up from germline, CDR1 is SGHNT and CDR2 is YYREEE (reference sequence). PCR employed 60 Vbeta and 13 Jbeta primers. Only in-frame clones appear in the TCRdb table, and some are missing; sequencing was by immunoSEQ multiplex PCR. This table has 200,000 to 250,000 clones, around 81% appearing once. Sequenced: PBMCs. This chain connects TRBV5-4 to TRBJ1-1; D remains ambiguous. The sequence was obtained from a woman aged 55-69 years in good health and CMV-seropositive. The CDR3 DNA sequence: TGTGCCAGCAGCTTTGAGCGGAACACTGAAGCTTTCTTT. Translated: CASSFERNTEAFF.